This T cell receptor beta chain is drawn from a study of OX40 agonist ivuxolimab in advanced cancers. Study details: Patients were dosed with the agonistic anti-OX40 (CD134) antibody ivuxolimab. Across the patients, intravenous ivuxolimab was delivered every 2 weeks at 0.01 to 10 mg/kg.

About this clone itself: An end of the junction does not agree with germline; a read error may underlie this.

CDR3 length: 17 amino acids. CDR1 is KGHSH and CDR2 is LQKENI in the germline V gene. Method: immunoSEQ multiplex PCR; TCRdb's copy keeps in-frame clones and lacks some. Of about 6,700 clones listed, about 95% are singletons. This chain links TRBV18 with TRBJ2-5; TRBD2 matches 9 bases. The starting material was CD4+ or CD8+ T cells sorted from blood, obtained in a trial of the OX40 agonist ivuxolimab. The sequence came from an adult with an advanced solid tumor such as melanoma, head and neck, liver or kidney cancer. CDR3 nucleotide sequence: TGTGCCAGCTCACCGTGGGTCAGACTAGCGGCCCCAGAGGCCCAGTACTTC. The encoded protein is CASSPWVRLAAPEAQYF.